A selection of T cell receptor beta chains follows, all from one sample in a study of T cell responses to AZD1222 COVID-19 vaccine. Some clones are missing from TCRdb's copy, which holds only in-frame ones; the method was immunoSEQ multiplex PCR. Of 150,000 to 200,000 clones in the sample, 85% to 95% were seen once. The starting material was peripheral blood, obtained on day 0 of AZD1222 vaccination. These receptors originate from an adult in good health. Each CDR3 is given with its conserved first and last residue. Each record gives: D gene, J gene, V gene, clone size, CDR3 protein, CDR3 DNA. D genes are given only for firm matches. Where a row states a size, it is once, few, many or the class of an expanded clone; other rows omit it.

d_call: TRBD2; j_call: TRBJ2-1; v_call: TRBV7-3; clone_size: .; cdr3_aa: CASSSEASGSSYNEQFF; cdr3_nt: TGTGCCAGCAGCTCAGAAGCTAGCGGGAGCTCCTACAATGAGCAGTTCTTC
d_call: TRBD1; j_call: TRBJ1-1; v_call: TRBV5-1; clone_size: .; cdr3_aa: CASSLEQGATEAFF; cdr3_nt: TGCGCCAGCAGCTTGGAGCAGGGGGCCACTGAAGCTTTCTTT
d_call: TRBD1; j_call: TRBJ1-4; v_call: TRBV29-1; clone_size: .; cdr3_aa: CSVGTGVEKLFF; cdr3_nt: TGCAGCGTAGGGACAGGGGTAGAAAAACTGTTTTTT
d_call: .; j_call: TRBJ2-7; v_call: TRBV27; clone_size: .; cdr3_aa: CASTWGEQYF; cdr3_nt: TGTGCCAGCACCTGGGGGGAGCAGTACTTC
d_call: .; j_call: TRBJ1-3; v_call: TRBV19; clone_size: once; cdr3_aa: CASSMLSEGNTIYF; cdr3_nt: TGTGCCAGTAGTATGCTCTCGGAAGGAAACACCATATATTTT
d_call: TRBD2; j_call: TRBJ2-2; v_call: TRBV5-1; clone_size: .; cdr3_aa: CASTSGTSGRVTGELFF; cdr3_nt: TGCGCCAGCACCTCCGGGACTAGCGGGAGGGTGACCGGGGAGCTGTTTTTT
d_call: .; j_call: TRBJ2-5; v_call: TRBV6-5; clone_size: .; cdr3_aa: CASGRGFGGSQYF; cdr3_nt: TGTGCCAGCGGACGAGGGTTCGGGGGTTCCCAGTACTTC
d_call: .; j_call: TRBJ1-1; v_call: TRBV4-2; clone_size: .; cdr3_aa: CASSQDQGQKRAFF; cdr3_nt: TGTGCCAGCAGCCAAGATCAAGGACAGAAGAGGGCTTTCTTT
d_call: .; j_call: TRBJ1-6; v_call: TRBV28; clone_size: .; cdr3_aa: CASMVPGVVNSPLHF; cdr3_nt: TGTGCCAGCATGGTTCCGGGGGTGGTAAATTCACCCCTCCACTTT
d_call: .; j_call: TRBJ2-7; v_call: TRBV27; clone_size: .; cdr3_aa: CASSLRAAPSYEQYF; cdr3_nt: TGTGCCAGCAGTTTGAGAGCGGCCCCCTCCTACGAGCAGTACTTC
d_call: .; j_call: TRBJ1-6; v_call: TRBV7-3; clone_size: .; cdr3_aa: CASSLMQGRYSPLHF; cdr3_nt: TGTGCCAGCAGCTTAATGCAGGGTCGATACTCACCCCTCCACTTT
d_call: .; j_call: TRBJ2-3; v_call: TRBV9; clone_size: .; cdr3_aa: CASSAGGRSTDTQYF; cdr3_nt: TGTGCCAGCAGCGCAGGAGGACGGTCAACGGATACGCAGTATTTT
d_call: .; j_call: TRBJ1-5; v_call: TRBV6-7; clone_size: .; cdr3_aa: CASSYWRGSRGSQPQHF; cdr3_nt: TGTGCCAGCAGTTACTGGAGGGGGTCCCGGGGTAGTCAGCCCCAGCATTTT
d_call: .; j_call: TRBJ1-1; v_call: TRBV5-5; clone_size: .; cdr3_aa: CASSSDATQNTEAFF; cdr3_nt: TGTGCCAGCAGCTCCGACGCGACACAAAACACTGAAGCTTTCTTT
d_call: .; j_call: TRBJ2-5; v_call: TRBV12-3/TRBV12-4; clone_size: .; cdr3_aa: CASSLSFGMPYF; cdr3_nt: TGTGCCAGCAGTTTGAGTTTCGGGATGCCGTACTTC
d_call: TRBD1; j_call: TRBJ1-5; v_call: TRBV10-1; clone_size: .; cdr3_aa: CASSVGQGVPSNQPQHF; cdr3_nt: TGCGCCAGCAGTGTAGGACAGGGGGTACCAAGCAATCAGCCCCAGCATTTT
d_call: TRBD2; j_call: TRBJ2-2; v_call: TRBV28; clone_size: .; cdr3_aa: CARSGGGLGELFF; cdr3_nt: TGTGCCCGCAGCGGGGGGGGGCTCGGGGAGCTGTTTTTT
d_call: .; j_call: TRBJ1-3; v_call: TRBV28; clone_size: .; cdr3_aa: CASSLLLGGTGNTIYF; cdr3_nt: TGTGCCAGCAGTTTATTGCTGGGAGGAACTGGAAACACCATATATTTT
d_call: .; j_call: TRBJ2-2; v_call: TRBV14; clone_size: .; cdr3_aa: CASSQGVALRTTTNTGELFF; cdr3_nt: TGTGCCAGCAGCCAAGGAGTGGCCCTAAGGACTACAACGAACACCGGGGAGCTGTTTTTT
d_call: .; j_call: TRBJ1-2; v_call: TRBV29-1; clone_size: .; cdr3_aa: CSARGSNYGYTF; cdr3_nt: TGCAGCGCCCGGGGAAGTAACTATGGCTACACCTTC
d_call: .; j_call: TRBJ2-3; v_call: TRBV23-1; clone_size: .; cdr3_aa: CASSQDEDGPGPGTDTQYF; cdr3_nt: TGCGCCAGCAGTCAGGATGAGGACGGCCCCGGCCCTGGCACAGATACGCAGTATTTT
d_call: .; j_call: TRBJ2-1; v_call: TRBV20-1; clone_size: .; cdr3_aa: CSARLTNEQFF; cdr3_nt: TGCAGTGCTAGACTGACCAATGAGCAGTTCTTC
d_call: TRBD1; j_call: TRBJ2-2; v_call: TRBV6-6; clone_size: .; cdr3_aa: CASSWDSGSGELFF; cdr3_nt: TGTGCCAGCAGTTGGGACAGTGGGTCCGGGGAGCTGTTTTTT
d_call: .; j_call: TRBJ1-2; v_call: TRBV29-1; clone_size: once; cdr3_aa: CSLLEVNYGYTF; cdr3_nt: TGCAGCCTTCTAGAGGTTAACTATGGCTACACCTTC
d_call: TRBD1; j_call: TRBJ2-3; v_call: TRBV10-3; clone_size: .; cdr3_aa: CAIRGDRGTDTQYF; cdr3_nt: TGTGCCATCAGGGGGGACAGGGGCACAGATACGCAGTATTTT
d_call: .; j_call: TRBJ2-1; v_call: TRBV7-3; clone_size: .; cdr3_aa: CASSLTQTGRQFF; cdr3_nt: TGTGCCAGCAGCTTAACCCAAACAGGGCGACAGTTCTTC
d_call: .; j_call: TRBJ2-3; v_call: TRBV10-3; clone_size: .; cdr3_aa: CAISESGSSTDTQYF; cdr3_nt: TGTGCCATCAGTGAGTCGGGCAGTAGCACAGATACGCAGTATTTT
d_call: .; j_call: TRBJ1-6; v_call: TRBV7-9; clone_size: .; cdr3_aa: CASSLGSGSYNSPLHF; cdr3_nt: TGTGCCAGCAGCTTAGGATCGGGCTCCTATAATTCACCCCTCCACTTT
d_call: .; j_call: TRBJ1-2; v_call: TRBV7-9; clone_size: .; cdr3_aa: CASSLGPLLRLANYGYTF; cdr3_nt: TGTGCCAGCAGCTTAGGGCCCCTTCTCCGATTAGCTAACTATGGCTACACCTTC